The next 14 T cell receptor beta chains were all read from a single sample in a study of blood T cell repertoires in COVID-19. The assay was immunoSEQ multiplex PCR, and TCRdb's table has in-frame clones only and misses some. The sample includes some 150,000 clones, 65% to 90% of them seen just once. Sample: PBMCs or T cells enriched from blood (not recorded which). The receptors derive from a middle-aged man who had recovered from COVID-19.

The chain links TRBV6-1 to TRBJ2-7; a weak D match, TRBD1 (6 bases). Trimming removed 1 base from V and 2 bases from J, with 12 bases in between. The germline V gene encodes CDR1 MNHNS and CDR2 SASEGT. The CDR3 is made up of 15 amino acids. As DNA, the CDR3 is TGTGCCAGCAGTGAAGAAATGGACAGCCCCTACGAGCAGTACTTC. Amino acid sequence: CASSEEMDSPYEQYF.

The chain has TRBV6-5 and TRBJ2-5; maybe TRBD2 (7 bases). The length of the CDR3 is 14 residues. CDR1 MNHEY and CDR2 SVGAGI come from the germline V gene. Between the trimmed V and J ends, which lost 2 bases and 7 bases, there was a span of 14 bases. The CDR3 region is CASSYVGGLVTQYF. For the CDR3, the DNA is TGTGCCAGCAGTTACGTGGGGGGGCTGGTGACCCAGTACTTC.

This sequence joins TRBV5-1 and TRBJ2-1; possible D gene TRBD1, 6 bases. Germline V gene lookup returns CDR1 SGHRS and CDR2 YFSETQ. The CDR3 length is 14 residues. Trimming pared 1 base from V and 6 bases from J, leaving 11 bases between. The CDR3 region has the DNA TGCGCCAGCAGCTTGCTTTACAGGGCCAATGAGCAGTTCTTC. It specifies CASSLLYRANEQFF. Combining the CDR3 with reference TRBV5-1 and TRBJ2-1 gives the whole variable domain KAGVTQTPRYLIKTRGQQVTLSCSPISGHRSVSWYQQTPGQGLQFLFEYFSETQRNKGNFPGRFSGRQFSNSRSEMNVSTLELGDSALYLCASSLLYRANEQFFGPGTRLTVL.

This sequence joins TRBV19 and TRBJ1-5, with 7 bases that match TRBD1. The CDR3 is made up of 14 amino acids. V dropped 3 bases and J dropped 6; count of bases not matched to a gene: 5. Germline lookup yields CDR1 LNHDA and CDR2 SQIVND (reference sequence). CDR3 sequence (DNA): TGTGCCAGTAGTATGGAAGGGGGCTTTCAGCCCCAGCATTTT. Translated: CASSMEGGFQPQHF.

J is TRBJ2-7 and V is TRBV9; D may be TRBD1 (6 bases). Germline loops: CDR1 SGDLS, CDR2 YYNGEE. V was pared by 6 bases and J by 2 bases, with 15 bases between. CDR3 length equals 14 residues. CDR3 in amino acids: CASTRRDIAYEQYF. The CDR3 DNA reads TGTGCCAGCACGAGACGGGACATCGCCTACGAGCAGTACTTC.

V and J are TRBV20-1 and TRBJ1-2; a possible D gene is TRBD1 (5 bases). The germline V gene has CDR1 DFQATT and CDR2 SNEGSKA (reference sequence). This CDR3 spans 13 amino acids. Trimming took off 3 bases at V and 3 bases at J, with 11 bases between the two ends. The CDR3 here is CSASLGADYGYTF. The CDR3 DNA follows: TGCAGTGCTAGTTTAGGGGCGGACTATGGCTACACCTTC.

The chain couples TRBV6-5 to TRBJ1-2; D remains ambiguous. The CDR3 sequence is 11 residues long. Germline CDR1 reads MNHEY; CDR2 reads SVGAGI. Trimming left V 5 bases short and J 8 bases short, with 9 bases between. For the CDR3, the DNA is TGTGCCAGCAGTCACTTGGGCGGCTACACCTTC. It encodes CASSHLGGYTF.

For the CDR3, the DNA is TGTGCCAGCAGTGGAGGAAGAACTAACTATGGCTACACCTTC. It encodes CASSGGRTNYGYTF. V gene TRBV2 combines with J gene TRBJ1-2; unclear D gene. The germline CDR1 and CDR2 sequences are SNHLY and FYNNEI. The CDR3 runs 14 residues. Trimming left V 4 bases short and J 0 bases short, with 9 bases between.

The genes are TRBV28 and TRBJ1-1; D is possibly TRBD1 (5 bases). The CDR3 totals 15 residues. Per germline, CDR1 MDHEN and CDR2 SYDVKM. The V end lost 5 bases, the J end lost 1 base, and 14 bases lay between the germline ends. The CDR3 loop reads CASSPRGGPNTEAFF. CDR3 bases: TGTGCCAGCAGTCCTCGGGGGGGTCCGAACACTGAAGCTTTCTTT.

CDR3 sequence (DNA): TGTGCCAGTAGTCCATGGGGGCCGGGGCGAAGGTTGGTCGAGCAGTACTTC. Translating it yields CASSPWGPGRRLVEQYF. The chain couples TRBV19 to TRBJ2-7; possibly TRBD1 for D (6 bases). Germline loops: CDR1 LNHDA, CDR2 SQIVND (reference sequence). The CDR3 runs to 17 residues. Trimming removed 5 bases at V and 6 bases at J, with 26 bases between.

The CDR3 sequence: CATSGAPTSGGSQETQYF. In DNA, the CDR3 is TGTGCCACCAGTGGAGCGCCGACTAGCGGGGGATCTCAAGAGACCCAGTACTTC. The chain joins TRBV24-1 to TRBJ2-5, with TRBD2 matching over 12 bases. CDR1 and CDR2 (germline): KGHDR, SFDVKD. The CDR3 sequence is 18 residues long. V was clipped by 5 bases and J by 2 bases; unmatched bases: 11.

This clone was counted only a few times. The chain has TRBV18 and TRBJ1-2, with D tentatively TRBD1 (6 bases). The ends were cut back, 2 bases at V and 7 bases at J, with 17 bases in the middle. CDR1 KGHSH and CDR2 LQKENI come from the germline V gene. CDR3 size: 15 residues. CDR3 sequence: CASSPAGVVQGGYTF. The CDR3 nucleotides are TGTGCCAGCTCACCAGCAGGGGTCGTCCAGGGTGGCTACACCTTC. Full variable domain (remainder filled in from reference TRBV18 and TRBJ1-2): NAGVMQNPRHLVRRRGQEARLRCSPMKGHSHVYWYRQLPEEGLKFMVYLQKENIIDESGMPKERFSAEFPKEGPSILRIQQVVRGDSAAYFCASSPAGVVQGGYTFGSGTRLTVV.

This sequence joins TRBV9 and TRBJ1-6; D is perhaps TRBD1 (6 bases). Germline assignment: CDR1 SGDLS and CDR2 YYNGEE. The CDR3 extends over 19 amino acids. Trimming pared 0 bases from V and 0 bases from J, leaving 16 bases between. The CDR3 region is CASSVVRGGASSYNSPLHF. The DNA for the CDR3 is TGTGCCAGCAGCGTAGTACGCGGGGGCGCGTCCTCCTATAATTCACCCCTCCACTTT.

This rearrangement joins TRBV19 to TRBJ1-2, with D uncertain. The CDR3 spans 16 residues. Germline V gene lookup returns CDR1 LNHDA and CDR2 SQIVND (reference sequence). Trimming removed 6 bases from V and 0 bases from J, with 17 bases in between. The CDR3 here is CASRTAGLSSNYGYTF. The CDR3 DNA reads TGTGCCAGTAGGACCGCGGGCCTTTCCTCTAACTATGGCTACACCTTC.